This T cell receptor (beta chain) emerged from a study of shared clonotypes between healthy human individuals. Study summary: Every donor yielded three CD4 naive, three CD4 memory, two CD8 naive and one CD8 memory plate. Study-wide results and limits: Shared across a handful of donors were around 5% of the naive CD4 clonotypes.

CDR3 size: 16 residues. The germline V gene encodes CDR1 KGHSH and CDR2 LQKENI. Deletions cut 4 bases from V and 0 bases from J, with 13 bases between. To note about this clone: The antigen is unknown.

The method was immunoSEQ multiplex PCR; TCRdb's version includes in-frame clones alone and lacks a portion of them. The sample has approximately 500,000 clones, 95% to 97% seen once; the top ten hold under 0.06%. The chain recombines TRBV18 with TRBJ1-3, with D hard to call. The sample comprised naive CD4+ T cells sorted from blood. Specified subset: CD45RA+ positively selected. This clonotype originated in a woman aged 25 to 39 in good health. CDR3 sequence reads: CASSQRGISSGNTIYF. CDR3 nucleotide sequence: TGTGCCAGCTCACAGAGAGGGATTAGCTCTGGAAACACCATATATTTT. The complete variable domain, with remaining parts taken from reference TRBV18 and TRBJ1-3, reads NAGVMQNPRHLVRRRGQEARLRCSPMKGHSHVYWYRQLPEEGLKFMVYLQKENIIDESGMPKERFSAEFPKEGPSILRIQQVVRGDSAAYFCASSQRGISSGNTIYFGEGSWLTVV.